These T cell receptor beta chains were read from a single sample in a study of T cells in Graves' hyperthyroidism and ophthalmopathy. Each CDR3 protein is one row after TCRdb ran MiXCR on the multiplex PCR reads. The sample includes fewer than 250,000 distinct CDR3 sequences, about a sixth of them seen just once. Source material: blood. These receptors all stem from a man in his fifties or sixties with Graves' hyperthyroidism. The CDR3 runs from the conserved cysteine through the conserved F or W. Fields, in order: clone size, V gene, CDR3 protein. Not all rows give a size; the values are once, few, many and, for expanded clones, a class.

.	TRBV20-1	CSATDRGANIQYF
few	TRBV5-1	CASSTGLLIYEQYF
.	TRBV10-3	CAISVNRPSTNEKLFF
many	TRBV3-1	CASSNAGGRETQYF
.	TRBV5-1	CASSPTSRKQETQYF
many	TRBV7-3	CASSFSGSGLDEQFF
many	TRBV20-1	CSARDQGGALGQYF
many	TRBV12-3/TRBV12-4	CASSDTGTPISYNEQFF
many	TRBV20-1	CSARVVRTSGTGELFF
few	TRBV18	CASCRDYSSTDTQYF
once	TRBV5-5	CASSLASGGELTDTQYF
many	TRBV6-1	CASSSWAGYEQYF
many	TRBV28	CASSETGRSRGTQYF
many	TRBV24-1	CATSDLGSYNEQFF
.	TRBV11-2	CASSSPSRPQYF
few	TRBV28	CASKRGSSEQYF
many	TRBV2	CASSEYLGQETQYF
.	TRBV19	CASSIVGTGGTEAFF
few	TRBV30	CAWSLDSRTSGYTF
.	TRBV4-2	CASSQGPRGAKNIQYF
many	TRBV6-1	CASAQSEGTGELFF
many	TRBV27	CASSLTDRQETQYF
many	TRBV6-1	CASSAAGAVTDTQYF